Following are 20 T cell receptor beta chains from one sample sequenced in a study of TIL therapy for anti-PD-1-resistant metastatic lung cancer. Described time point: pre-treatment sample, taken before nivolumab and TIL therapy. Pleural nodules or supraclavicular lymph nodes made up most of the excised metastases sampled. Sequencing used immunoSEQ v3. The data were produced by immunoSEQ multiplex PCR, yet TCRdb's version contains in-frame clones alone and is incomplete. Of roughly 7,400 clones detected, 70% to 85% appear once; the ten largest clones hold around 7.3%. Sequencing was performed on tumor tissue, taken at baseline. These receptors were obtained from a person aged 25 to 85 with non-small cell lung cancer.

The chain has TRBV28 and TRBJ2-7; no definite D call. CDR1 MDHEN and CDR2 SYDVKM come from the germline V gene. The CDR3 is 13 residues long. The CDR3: CATLPPPGAEQYF. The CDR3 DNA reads TGTGCAACCCTCCCCCCCCCGGGTGCCGAGCAGTACTTC.

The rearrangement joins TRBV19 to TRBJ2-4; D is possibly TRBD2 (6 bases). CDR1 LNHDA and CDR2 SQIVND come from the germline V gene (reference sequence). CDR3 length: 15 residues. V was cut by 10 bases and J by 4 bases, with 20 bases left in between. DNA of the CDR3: TGTGCCACCACTGGGGCGGGATACCAAAAAAACATTCAGTACTTC. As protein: CATTGAGYQKNIQYF.

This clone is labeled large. CDR3 DNA sequence: TGTGCCAGCAGTGAAAATCAGCCCCAGCATTTT. The encoded protein is CASSENQPQHF. The gene calls are TRBV6-1 and TRBJ1-5; no clear D. This CDR3 is 11 amino acids long. Germline V CDR1 and CDR2: MNHNS, SASEGT. V was cut by 2 bases and J by 4 bases, with 0 bases left in between.

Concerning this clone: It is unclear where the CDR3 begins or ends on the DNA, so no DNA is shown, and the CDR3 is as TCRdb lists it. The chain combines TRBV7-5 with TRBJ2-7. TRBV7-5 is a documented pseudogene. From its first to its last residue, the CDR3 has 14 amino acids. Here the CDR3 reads CVRSFGGGSYEQYF.

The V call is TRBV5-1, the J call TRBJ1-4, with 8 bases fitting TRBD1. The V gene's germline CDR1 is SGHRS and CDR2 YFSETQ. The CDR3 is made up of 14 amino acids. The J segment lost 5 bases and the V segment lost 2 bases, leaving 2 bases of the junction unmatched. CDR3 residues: CASSLGQGNEKLFF. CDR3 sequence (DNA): TGCGCCAGCAGCTTAGGACAGGGAAATGAAAAACTGTTTTTT.

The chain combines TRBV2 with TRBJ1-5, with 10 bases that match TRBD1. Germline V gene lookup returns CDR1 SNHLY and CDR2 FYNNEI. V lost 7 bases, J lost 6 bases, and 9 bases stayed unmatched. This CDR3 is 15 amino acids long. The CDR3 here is CASNRDRGIGQPQHF. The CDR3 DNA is TGTGCCAGCAACCGGGACAGGGGAATCGGTCAGCCCCAGCATTTT. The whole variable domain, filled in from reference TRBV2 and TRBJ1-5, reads EPEVTQTPSHQVTQMGQEVILRCVPISNHLYFYWYRQILGQKVEFLVSFYNNEISEKSEIFDDQFSVERPDGSNFTLKIRSTKLEDSAMYFCASNRDRGIGQPQHFGDGTRLSIL.

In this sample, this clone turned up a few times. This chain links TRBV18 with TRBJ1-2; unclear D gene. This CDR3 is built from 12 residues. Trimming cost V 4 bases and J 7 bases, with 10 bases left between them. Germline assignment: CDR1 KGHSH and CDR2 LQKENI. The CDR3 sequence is CASSRGTSGYTF. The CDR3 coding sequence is TGTGCCAGCTCACGGGGAACTAGTGGCTACACCTTC.

The CDR3 region has the DNA TGCGCCAGCAGGGGGGGGGCCTACGAGCAGTACTTC. Its translation is CASRGGAYEQYF. The genes are TRBV5-1 and TRBJ2-7, with 7 bases matching TRBD2. Trimming cost V 5 bases and J 2 bases; bases outside gene matches: 1. Germline values: CDR1 SGHRS, CDR2 YFSETQ. This CDR3 has 12 amino acids.

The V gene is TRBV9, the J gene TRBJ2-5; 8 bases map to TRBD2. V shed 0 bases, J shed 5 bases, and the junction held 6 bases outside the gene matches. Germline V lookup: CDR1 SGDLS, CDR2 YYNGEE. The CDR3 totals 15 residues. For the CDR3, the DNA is TGTGCCAGCAGCGTAGACCCCCGGGGGGGGGAGACCCAGTACTTC. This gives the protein CASSVDPRGGETQYF.

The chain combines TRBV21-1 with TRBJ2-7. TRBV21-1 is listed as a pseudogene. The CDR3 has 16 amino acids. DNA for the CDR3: TGTGCCAGCAGGCGTGTGCTGCTACACGTGTTAGACGAGCAGTACTTC. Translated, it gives CASRRVLLHVLDEQYF.

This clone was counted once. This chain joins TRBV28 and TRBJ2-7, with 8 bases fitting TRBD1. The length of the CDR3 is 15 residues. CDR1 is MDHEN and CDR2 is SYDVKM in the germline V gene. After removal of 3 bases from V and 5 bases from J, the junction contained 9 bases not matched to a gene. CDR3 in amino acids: CASSFTADRVDEQYF. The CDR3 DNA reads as TGTGCCAGCAGTTTTACTGCGGACAGGGTCGACGAGCAGTACTTC.

CDR3: CASSLGRRNTDTQYF. The CDR3 nucleotides are TGCGCCAGCAGCTTGGGGAGGCGGAACACAGATACGCAGTATTTT. The chain recombines TRBV5-1 with TRBJ2-3, with D tentatively TRBD2 (5 bases). Germline V gives CDR1 SGHRS, CDR2 YFSETQ. Trimming shortened V by 0 bases and J by 2 bases, and 10 bases separated the two germline ends. The CDR3 length is 15 residues.

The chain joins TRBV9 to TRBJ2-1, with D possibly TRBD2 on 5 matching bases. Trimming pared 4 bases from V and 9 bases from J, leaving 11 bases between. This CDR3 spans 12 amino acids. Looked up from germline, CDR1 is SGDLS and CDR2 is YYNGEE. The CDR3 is CASSTSSGEQFF. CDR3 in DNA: TGTGCCAGCAGCACCTCCAGCGGTGAGCAGTTCTTC.

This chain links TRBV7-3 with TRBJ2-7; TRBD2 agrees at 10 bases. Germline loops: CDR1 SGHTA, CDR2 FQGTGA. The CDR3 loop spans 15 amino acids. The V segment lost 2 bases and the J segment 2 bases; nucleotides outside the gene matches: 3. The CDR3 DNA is TGTGCCAGCAGCTTAGAAGCGGGAGGGACCTACGAGCAGTACTTC. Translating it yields CASSLEAGGTYEQYF.

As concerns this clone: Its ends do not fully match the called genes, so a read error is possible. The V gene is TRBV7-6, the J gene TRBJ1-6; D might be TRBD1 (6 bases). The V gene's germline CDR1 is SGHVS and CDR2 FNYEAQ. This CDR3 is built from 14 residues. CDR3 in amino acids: CASSLGGAGSPLHF. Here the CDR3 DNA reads TGTGCCAGCAGTTTAGGGGGAGCGGGTTCACCCCTCCACTTT.

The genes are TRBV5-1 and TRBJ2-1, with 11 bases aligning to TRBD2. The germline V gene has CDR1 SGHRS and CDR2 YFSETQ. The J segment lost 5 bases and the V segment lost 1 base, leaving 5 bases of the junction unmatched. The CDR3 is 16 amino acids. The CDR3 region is CASSLSGTSGHNEQFF. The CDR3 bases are TGCGCCAGCAGCTTGTCCGGGACTAGCGGTCACAATGAGCAGTTCTTC.

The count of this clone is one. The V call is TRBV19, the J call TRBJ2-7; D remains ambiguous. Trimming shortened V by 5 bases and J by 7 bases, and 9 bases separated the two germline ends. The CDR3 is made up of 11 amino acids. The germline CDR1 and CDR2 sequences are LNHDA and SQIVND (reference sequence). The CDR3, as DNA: TGTGCCAGTAGTGCAGGCTGGGAGCAGTACTTC. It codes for CASSAGWEQYF.

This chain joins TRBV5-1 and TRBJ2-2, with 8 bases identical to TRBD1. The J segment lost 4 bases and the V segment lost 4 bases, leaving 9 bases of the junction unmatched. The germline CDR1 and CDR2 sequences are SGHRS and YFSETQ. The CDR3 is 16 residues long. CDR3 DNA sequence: TGCGCCAGCAGCCCGAGTCTCGGACAGGGCACCGGGGAGCTGTTTTTT. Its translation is CASSPSLGQGTGELFF.

The CDR3 sequence is CASSLGTAYGYTF. CDR3 nucleotides: TGCGCCAGCAGCCTTGGGACAGCTTATGGCTACACCTTC. This chain joins TRBV4-3 and TRBJ1-2, with 7 positions matching TRBD1. Germline V lookup: CDR1 LGHNA, CDR2 YSLEER. V dropped 4 bases and J dropped 5; count of bases not matched to a gene: 4. This CDR3 contains 13 residues.

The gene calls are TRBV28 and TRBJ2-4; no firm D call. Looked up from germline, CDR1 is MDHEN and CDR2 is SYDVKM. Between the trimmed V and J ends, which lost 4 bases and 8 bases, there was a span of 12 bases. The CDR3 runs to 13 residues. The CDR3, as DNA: TGTGCCAGCAGTTGGCTGACAACGGACATTCAGTACTTC. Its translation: CASSWLTTDIQYF.